What follows are 20 T cell receptor beta chains derived from one specimen sequenced in a study of beta chain features in type 1 diabetes. cDNA synthesis used the whole RNA isolate, giving expressed TCRB sequences. The repertoire was sequenced with immunoSEQ multiplex PCR; TCRdb's copy has only in-frame clones and lacks some. The sample has roughly 140,000 clones; 6.5% to 8.5% are singletons. The sequenced sample consisted of central memory CD4+ T cells from blood. These receptors came from a woman aged 25 to 45 in good health.

Only a few counts were recorded for this clone. V usage is TRBV19 and J usage is TRBJ1-1; no clear D. This CDR3 is built from 14 residues. In germline, CDR1 is LNHDA, CDR2 SQIVND (reference sequence). Trimming cost V 3 bases and J 6 bases, with 14 bases left between them. DNA for the CDR3: TGTGCCAGTAGTATCTCAGAACAATTCGCTGAAGCTTTCTTT. It codes for CASSISEQFAEAFF.

This clone was recorded many times. The V and J genes are TRBV11-2 and TRBJ1-1; D gene ambiguous. The CDR3 totals 14 residues. The germline CDR1 and CDR2 sequences are SGHAT and FQNNGV. Trimming removed 1 base from V and 4 bases from J, with 10 bases in between. The CDR3 DNA sequence: TGTGCCAGCAGCTTAGGGCAGACAAGCACTGAAGCTTTCTTT. This codes for CASSLGQTSTEAFF.

The chain links TRBV5-4 to TRBJ2-7, with 11 bases fitting TRBD2. Trimming took 5 bases from V and 0 from J; bases not matched to a gene: 7. This CDR3 region has 16 residues. The germline CDR1 and CDR2 sequences are SGHNT and YYREEE (reference sequence). CDR3 in amino acids: CASRRQGLADSYEQYF. In nucleotides, the CDR3 is TGTGCCAGCAGGCGACAGGGACTAGCGGACTCCTACGAGCAGTACTTC. The whole variable domain, remainder taken from reference TRBV5-4 and TRBJ2-7, is ETGVTQSPTHLIKTRGQQVTLRCSSQSGHNTVSWYQQALGQGPQFIFQYYREEENGRGNFPPRFSGLQFPNYSSELNVNALELDDSALYLCASRRQGLADSYEQYFGPGTRLTVT.

This chain links TRBV25-1 with TRBJ2-5; D may be TRBD2 (5 bases). V gave up 5 bases and J gave up 4 bases, with 20 bases separating them. Looked up from germline, CDR1 is MGHDK and CDR2 is SYGVNS. CDR3 length equals 16 residues. In DNA form, the CDR3 reads TGTGCCAGCAGTACAAATAACTGGGGAGAGGCAGAGACCCAGTACTTC. Translating gives CASSTNNWGEAETQYF.

This CDR3 is CASSVAGHQETQYF. The CDR3 DNA sequence: TGTGCCAGCAGCGTTGCGGGACACCAAGAGACCCAGTACTTC. The chain recombines TRBV7-9 with TRBJ2-5; possibly TRBD2 for D (6 bases). Germline lookup yields CDR1 SEHNR and CDR2 FQNEAQ (reference sequence). V shed 5 bases and J shed 0 bases, with 10 bases lying between them. The CDR3 runs to 14 residues.

The table lists this clone with a few counts. The chain links TRBV27 to TRBJ1-5; D is possibly TRBD1 (6 bases). V was trimmed by 3 bases and J by 8 bases, leaving 11 bases between them. Germline CDR1 reads MNHEY; CDR2 reads SMNVEV (reference sequence). The CDR3 is made up of 13 amino acids. The CDR3 region has the DNA TGTGCCAGCAGTTTCGCCAGGGGTGAGCCCCAGCATTTT. Encoded protein: CASSFARGEPQHF.

The chain links TRBV18 to TRBJ2-1; a weak D match, TRBD1 (6 bases). V gave up 6 bases and J gave up 0 bases, with 15 bases separating them. The CDR3 is 16 residues long. CDR1 and CDR2 (germline): KGHSH, LQKENI. As DNA, the CDR3 is TGTGCCAGCTCCCAAAACCGACAGGACTCCTACAATGAGCAGTTCTTC. It yields the protein CASSQNRQDSYNEQFF.

This clone was seen a few times. The rearrangement links TRBV11-3 to TRBJ1-1; a weak D match, TRBD1 (5 bases). Germline V gives CDR1 SGHNT, CDR2 YENEEA. CDR3 size: 14 residues. V lost 5 bases and J 0 bases, leaving 10 bases between the germline ends. The CDR3, as DNA: TGTGCCAGCAGCCCCCGGGGGATGAACACTGAAGCTTTCTTT. Translated: CASSPRGMNTEAFF.

This clone came up a few times. The chain employs TRBV18 and TRBJ1-2, with 7 bases matching TRBD1. This CDR3 contains 15 residues. The V and J ends lost 3 bases and 1 base, in that order; junction bases with no gene match: 5. Germline CDR1 reads KGHSH; CDR2 reads LQKENI. The DNA of the CDR3 is TGTGCCAGCTCACCCCGGGACAGCCTTAACTATGGCTACACCTTC. Protein product: CASSPRDSLNYGYTF.

A few counts support this clone. The chain joins TRBV2 to TRBJ2-1, with TRBD1 identical over 7 bases. The CDR3 sequence is 12 residues long. Losses at the gene ends were 6 bases for V and 8 bases for J; bases not matched to a gene: 4. Germline lookup yields CDR1 SNHLY and CDR2 FYNNEI. The CDR3: CASRGQHYEQFF. The CDR3 nucleotides are TGTGCCAGCAGGGGACAGCACTATGAGCAGTTCTTC.

This clone has more than one count but fewer than ten. The V and J genes are TRBV18 and TRBJ1-2; the D gene is possibly TRBD1 (6 bases). The CDR3 runs to 15 residues. The germline gives CDR1 KGHSH, CDR2 LQKENI. Deletions cut 2 bases from V and 8 bases from J, with 18 bases between. CDR3 in DNA: TGTGCCAGCTCACCAGAGCCAGGGGCGGCGCGAGGCTACACCTTC. Translating it yields CASSPEPGAARGYTF.

This clone was observed a handful of times. The chain combines TRBV4-3 with TRBJ2-3; 11 bases are a match to TRBD1. The CDR3 extends over 18 amino acids. V gave up 1 base and J gave up 3 bases; unmatched junction bases: 9. Germline V gene sequence: CDR1 LGHNA, CDR2 YSLEER. Here the CDR3 DNA reads TGCGCCAGCAGCCAAGTGGGGACAGGGGGAAGGGTAACAGATACGCAGTATTTT. Its protein product is CASSQVGTGGRVTDTQYF.

V is TRBV6-5 and J is TRBJ1-1; D ambiguous. The CDR3 runs to 11 residues. Germline V CDR1 and CDR2: MNHEY, SVGAGI. Between the trimmed V and J ends, which lost 11 bases and 0 bases, there was a span of 7 bases. The CDR3 loop reads CASQVNTEAFF. Written as DNA, the CDR3 is TGTGCCTCACAAGTGAACACTGAAGCTTTCTTT.

This clone was counted between two and nine times. At one of its ends the junction is not consistent with the germline gene, which may arise from a read error. The chain employs TRBV29-1 and TRBJ1-2; TRBD1 agrees at 10 bases. The germline gives CDR1 SQVTM, CDR2 ANQGSEA. This CDR3 region has 13 residues. Here the CDR3 DNA reads TGCAGCGTTGTAAAAGGGACAGGGGTTCTTATTCACTTC. This translates into CSVVKGTGVLIHF.

The rearrangement uses TRBV10-3 and TRBJ1-5; a possible D gene is TRBD1 (5 bases). Germline V gene sequence: CDR1 ENHRY, CDR2 SYGVKD. Trimming removed 2 bases at V and 0 bases at J, with 11 bases between. CDR3 length: 16 residues. CDR3 bases: TGTGCCATCAGTGAGAGGGCAGGGATTAGCAATCAGCCCCAGCATTTT. It yields the protein CAISERAGISNQPQHF.

The sample holds many counts of this clone. The gene calls are TRBV28 and TRBJ2-5; D ambiguous. Trimming cost V 8 bases and J 0 bases, with 10 bases left between them. The CDR3 covers 13 residues. The germline CDR1 and CDR2 sequences are MDHEN and SYDVKM. CDR3 region: CASLGANQETQYF. DNA for the CDR3: TGTGCCAGCCTTGGAGCGAACCAAGAGACCCAGTACTTC.

As concerns this clone: The sample contains more than one DNA sequence encoding this CDR3. The rearrangement links TRBV19 to TRBJ2-5; D is ambiguous. V was shortened by 3 bases and J by 1 base, with 6 bases between the two germline ends. Germline values: CDR1 LNHDA, CDR2 SQIVND (reference sequence). The CDR3 is 13 residues long. The CDR3 loop reads CASSIGSQETQYF. The DNA for the CDR3 is TGTGCCAGTAGTATTGGCAGCCAAGAGACCCAGTACTTC. The full variable domain, completed using reference TRBV19 and TRBJ2-5, is DGGITQSPKYLFRKEGQNVTLSCEQNLNHDAMYWYRQDPGQGLRLIYYSQIVNDFQKGDIAEGYSVSREKKESFPLTVTSAQKNPTAFYLCASSIGSQETQYFGPGTRLLVL.

This clone has a handful of counts. The chain couples TRBV5-1 to TRBJ2-5; 7 bases fit TRBD1. The CDR3 covers 15 residues. The ends lost 4 bases at V and 2 bases at J; junction bases unmatched: 8. Per the germline V gene, CDR1 is SGHRS and CDR2 is YFSETQ. The CDR3 loop reads CASSGTPGQQETQYF. CDR3 coding DNA: TGCGCCAGCAGCGGAACGCCGGGACAGCAAGAGACCCAGTACTTC.

This rearrangement joins TRBV11-2 to TRBJ1-3; TRBD1 matches at 8 bases. Trimming cost V 5 bases and J 2 bases; bases outside gene matches: 2. The CDR3 has 14 residues. Germline loops: CDR1 SGHAT, CDR2 FQNNGV. The DNA for the CDR3 is TGTGCCAGCAGCCCACAGGGGGCTGGAAACACCATATATTTT. Amino acid sequence: CASSPQGAGNTIYF.

The chain carries TRBV5-4 and TRBJ2-7, with D tentatively TRBD2 (6 bases). V gave up 2 bases and J gave up 7 bases, with 13 bases separating them. The CDR3 is 13 residues long. Germline V gene sequence: CDR1 SGHNT, CDR2 YYREEE (reference sequence). For the CDR3, the DNA is TGTGCCAGCAGCTTCCGACTAGACGGGGAGCAGTACTTC. It specifies CASSFRLDGEQYF.